The next 22 T cell receptor beta chains were all read from a single sample in a study of T cell responses to AZD1222 COVID-19 vaccine (dated by TCRdb to 2020 to 2023). Library method: the immunoSEQ multiplex PCR assay. Imported from immuneACCESS, the table was reduced by TCRdb to in-frame sequences with V and J called. These copies leave out some clones; in studies compared against another copy, an unresolved V gene accounts for under half, and the cause of the remainder is not known. The sample table records over 130,000 clones. Of the sample, about 2% falls within the top ten clones. This specimen's time point label, per the study, means: baseline before first vaccination. The sequenced material came from peripheral blood. The receptors here all came from an adult in good health.

V usage is TRBV24-1 and J usage is TRBJ1-3; tentatively, D is TRBD1 (5 bases). This CDR3 contains 15 residues. The V and J ends lost 1 base and 0 bases respectively, with 6 bases between them. Germline values: CDR1 KGHDR, CDR2 SFDVKD. CDR3 residues: CATSDFDSSGNTIYF. The CDR3 DNA sequence: TGTGCCACCAGTGATTTCGACAGCTCTGGAAACACCATATATTTT.

CDR3 region: CASSEGGASTDTQYF. The CDR3 DNA follows: TGTGCCAGCAGTGAAGGGGGTGCCAGCACAGATACGCAGTATTTT. The V and J genes are TRBV2 and TRBJ2-3, with D hard to call. The V and J ends lost 1 base and 0 bases respectively, with 8 bases between them. Germline-derived CDR1 and CDR2 are SNHLY and FYNNEI. The CDR3 totals 15 residues.

This rearrangement joins TRBV5-8 to TRBJ1-4; no reliable D call. V lost 0 bases and J lost 8, with 17 bases in between. The CDR3 loop spans 16 amino acids. Per the germline V gene, CDR1 is SGHTS and CDR2 is YDEGEE. The DNA for the CDR3 is TGTGCCAGCAGCTTGGGACTCAGTCGAGCTGGGGAAAAACTGTTTTTT. This encodes CASSLGLSRAGEKLFF.

This chain uses TRBV30 with TRBJ1-5, with a possible D match to TRBD1 (6 bases). Germline V CDR1 and CDR2: GTSNPN, SVGIG (reference sequence). V gave up 0 bases and J gave up 4 bases, with 7 bases separating them. There are 13 residues in the CDR3. The CDR3 coding sequence is TGTGCCTGGAGTGTACAGGGTAATCAGCCCCAGCATTTT. It specifies CAWSVQGNQPQHF.

The chain uses TRBV25-1 and TRBJ2-7; 9 bases align to TRBD1. This CDR3 region has 14 residues. With V trimmed by 4 bases and J by 1 base, 2 bases remained unmatched. From germline, CDR1 is MGHDK and CDR2 SYGVNS. Here the CDR3 DNA reads TGTGCCAGCAGTGCAGGGACAGGGTCCTACGAGCAGTACTTC. As protein: CASSAGTGSYEQYF.

The rearrangement links TRBV6-5 to TRBJ1-2, with a tentative D call TRBD1 (5 bases). The germline V gene encodes CDR1 MNHEY and CDR2 SVGAGI. V lost 6 bases, J lost 7 bases, and 12 bases lay in between. This CDR3 is built from 12 residues. The CDR3 sequence is CASSAGYGGYTF. As DNA, the CDR3 is TGTGCCAGCAGCGCAGGGTATGGTGGCTACACCTTC.

The chain carries TRBV5-1 and TRBJ2-3; D unresolved. CDR1 is SGHRS and CDR2 is YFSETQ in the germline V gene. V lost 0 bases and J lost 2, with 7 bases in between. This CDR3 has 14 amino acids. CDR3 amino acids: CASSLDGFTDTQYF. For the CDR3, the DNA is TGCGCCAGCAGCTTGGATGGGTTCACAGATACGCAGTATTTT.

The chain joins TRBV24-1 to TRBJ1-4; D might be TRBD1 (5 bases). Germline-derived CDR1 and CDR2 are KGHDR and SFDVKD. The CDR3 is 14 amino acids. The ends were cut back, 4 bases at V and 3 bases at J, with 8 bases in the middle. CDR3 sequence: CATSETGPNEKLFF. CDR3 coding DNA: TGTGCCACCAGTGAAACAGGCCCTAATGAAAAACTGTTTTTT.

This rearrangement joins TRBV20-1 to TRBJ1-4; D not resolved. Germline assignment: CDR1 DFQATT and CDR2 SNEGSKA (reference sequence). V was cut by 3 bases and J by 0 bases, with 14 bases left in between. The CDR3 loop spans 16 amino acids. The CDR3 DNA follows: TGCAGTGCTAGTCAACGCCACCAGACAACTAATGAAAAACTGTTTTTT. This sequence encodes CSASQRHQTTNEKLFF.

The chain is built from TRBV6-5 and TRBJ1-6; D is uncertain. The germline CDR1 and CDR2 sequences are MNHEY and SVGAGI. This CDR3 is built from 13 residues. Trimming shortened V by 2 bases and J by 7 bases, and 6 bases separated the two germline ends. The chain's CDR3 is CASSYTENSPLHF. The CDR3 nucleotides read TGTGCCAGCAGTTACACAGAGAATTCACCCCTCCACTTT.

The chain has TRBV5-1 and TRBJ1-1; perhaps TRBD1 as D (5 bases). V lost 4 bases and J 0 bases, leaving 13 bases between the germline ends. This CDR3 has 15 amino acids. Germline V gives CDR1 SGHRS, CDR2 YFSETQ. The CDR3, as DNA: TGCGCCAGCAGCGCACCAAGGGGTATGAACACTGAAGCTTTCTTT. Translation gives CASSAPRGMNTEAFF.

V and J are TRBV15 and TRBJ2-7, with D perhaps matching TRBD1 (6 bases). V was clipped by 2 bases and J by 3 bases, with 8 bases between them. CDR3 length: 13 amino acids. CDR1 is LNHNV and CDR2 is YYDKDF in the germline V gene (reference sequence). The CDR3 here is CATSRQQGYEQYF. CDR3 coding DNA: TGTGCCACCAGCAGACAACAGGGCTACGAGCAGTACTTC.

The gene calls are TRBV19 and TRBJ2-5, with 8 bases fitting TRBD1. The germline CDR1 and CDR2 sequences are LNHDA and SQIVND (reference sequence). The length of the CDR3 is 12 residues. V lost 8 bases and J lost 5; bases outside the gene matches: 4. DNA of the CDR3: TGTGCCAGTTTGGACAGGGAGGAGACCCAGTACTTC. It translates to CASLDREETQYF. The full variable domain, rest sourced from reference TRBV19 and TRBJ2-5, is DGGITQSPKYLFRKEGQNVTLSCEQNLNHDAMYWYRQDPGQGLRLIYYSQIVNDFQKGDIAEGYSVSREKKESFPLTVTSAQKNPTAFYLCASLDREETQYFGPGTRLLVL.

The chain combines TRBV2 with TRBJ1-1; 8 bases line up with TRBD1. CDR3 length: 14 amino acids. From germline, CDR1 is SNHLY and CDR2 FYNNEI. Trimming took 2 bases from V and 4 from J; bases not matched to a gene: 3. The CDR3 coding sequence is TGTGCCAGCAGTGAATACAGGGGGGGCACTGAAGCTTTCTTT. This codes for CASSEYRGGTEAFF.

This chain connects TRBV21-1 to TRBJ2-2; the D segment call TRBD2 is taken from the table without a DNA check. TRBV21-1 is deemed a pseudogene. This CDR3 region has 16 residues. The CDR3 protein is CASSKGPGGCTGELFF. The CDR3 DNA reads TGTGCCAGCAGCAAAGGGCCCGGGGGTTGCACCGGGGAGCTGTTTTTT.

The rearrangement joins TRBV12-3 or TRBV12-4 to TRBJ1-1; 7 bases agree with TRBD1. The CDR3 is made up of 13 amino acids. V shed 6 bases, J shed 1 base, and the junction held 2 bases outside the gene matches. The CDR3 sequence: CASRQGENTEAFF. In DNA, the CDR3 is TGTGCCAGCAGGCAGGGGGAGAACACTGAAGCTTTCTTT.

V usage is TRBV3-1 (or the pseudogene TRBV3-2) and J usage is TRBJ2-3, with D maybe TRBD1 (6 bases). CDR1 and CDR2 (germline): LGHDT, YNNKEL (reference sequence). Trimming stripped 4 bases from V and 2 bases from J, with 16 bases between. CDR3 length: 16 residues. In DNA form, the CDR3 reads TGTGCCAGCAGCCCCGGGCTAGGGGGATTCACAGATACGCAGTATTTT. This encodes CASSPGLGGFTDTQYF.

This chain connects TRBV28 to TRBJ2-1, with a possible D match to TRBD2 (6 bases). V lost 4 bases and J lost 1, with 14 bases in between. CDR3 length: 16 residues. Germline CDR1 MDHEN, CDR2 SYDVKM. The CDR3 region is CASSSPGLGSYNEQFF. CDR3 sequence (DNA): TGTGCCAGCAGTTCCCCGGGACTGGGGTCCTACAATGAGCAGTTCTTC.

V usage is TRBV30 and J usage is TRBJ1-2; no reliable D call. The length of the CDR3 is 12 residues. Germline assignment: CDR1 GTSNPN and CDR2 SVGIG (reference sequence). Trimming shortened V by 2 bases and J by 4 bases, and 8 bases separated the two germline ends. The CDR3 protein is CAWSPGSYGYTF. The CDR3 region has the DNA TGTGCCTGGAGTCCCGGGAGCTATGGCTACACCTTC.

The rearrangement links TRBV19 to TRBJ1-1; D gene ambiguous. The CDR3 contains 14 residues. Trimming stripped 2 bases from V and 1 base from J, with 8 bases between. Germline V gives CDR1 LNHDA, CDR2 SQIVND (reference sequence). The CDR3 spells CASSILAQNTEAFF. The CDR3 nucleotides are TGTGCCAGTAGTATACTGGCGCAGAACACTGAAGCTTTCTTT.

The chain links TRBV5-4 to TRBJ1-4; no clear D. Trimming took off 0 bases at V and 3 bases at J, with 6 bases between the two ends. The CDR3 loop spans 14 amino acids. Germline V gene lookup returns CDR1 SGHNT and CDR2 YYREEE (reference sequence). CDR3 region: CASSLAQSNEKLFF. CDR3 bases: TGTGCCAGCAGCTTGGCACAGTCTAATGAAAAACTGTTTTTT.

V gene TRBV9 combines with J gene TRBJ2-1; 9 bases agree with TRBD2. Germline V gene data show CDR1 as SGDLS and CDR2 as YYNGEE. J lost 7 bases, V lost 1 base, and 18 bases had no gene match. CDR3 length: 19 residues. CDR3 sequence (DNA): TGTGCCAGCAGCGTAAGTTACGTTGCTAGCGGGGTGCTCGGGAATGAGCAGTTCTTC. It is translated as CASSVSYVASGVLGNEQFF.